The sequence of this T cell receptor (beta chain) was determined in a study of OX40 agonist ivuxolimab in advanced cancers. Turning to the study itself: Those enrolled were approximately 83% male, with a mean age of 60 years and ages from about 20 to 90. Two patients with cutaneous melanoma and one with hepatocellular carcinoma, three in total, showed partial responses.

The repertoire was sequenced with immunoSEQ multiplex PCR; TCRdb's copy has only in-frame clones and lacks some. Seen here are tens of thousands of clones, about 76% observed once, and the top ten hold less than 20%. The study's findings and limits: Certain nonresponding patients likewise had low normalized T-cell clonal expansion.

V was cut by 10 bases and J by 4 bases, with 10 bases left in between. From germline, CDR1 is MNHNY and CDR2 SVGAGI (reference sequence). There are 11 residues in the CDR3. To note about this clone: The antigen is unknown.

The sample here was CD4+ or CD8+ T cells sorted from blood, taken in a trial of the OX40 agonist ivuxolimab. The V call is TRBV6-6, the J call TRBJ1-2, with D tentatively TRBD1 (5 bases). This TCR derives from an adult with an advanced solid tumor such as melanoma, head and neck, liver or kidney cancer. The CDR3 nucleotides are TGTGCCACGGGGGGTGGCTATGGCTACACCTTC. This gives the protein CATGGGYGYTF.